Presented here are 31 T cell receptor beta chains from one specimen sequenced in a study of T-cell reconstitution after alpha-beta-depleted transplantation in children. Unique molecular identifiers featured in how the TCRbeta library was prepared. TCRdb re-called the PCR reads with MiXCR, one entry per CDR3 protein. Of 330,000 or so distinct CDR3 sequences in the sample, 10% are singletons; the top ten hold about 8%. The sequenced sample was PBMCs, obtained before TCRalphabeta/CD19-depleted stem cell transplant. The receptors were sampled from a boy under two years old with acute myeloid leukemia, due to receive a stem cell transplant.

This clonotype came up many times. The chain is built from TRBV18 and TRBJ1-1; D unclear. The V end was cut by 2 bases, the J end by 7 bases, with 17 bases between. The CDR3 loop spans 15 amino acids. Germline V gene data show CDR1 as KGHSH and CDR2 as LQKENI. The CDR3 DNA is TGTGCCAGCTCACCATTGAATAGTCAGGTGCTTGAAGCTTTCTTT. Amino acids: CASSPLNSQVLEAFF.

A few counts support this clonotype. This sequence joins TRBV21-1 and TRBJ2-5. TRBV21-1 is deemed a pseudogene. The CDR3 sequence is 12 residues long. CDR3 DNA: TGTGCCAGCAGCACACCTCAAGAGACCCAGTACTTC. Residues: CASSTPQETQYF.

This clonotype was detected many times. The gene calls are TRBV9 and TRBJ2-2; TRBD2 matches 12 bases. V gave up 0 bases and J gave up 1 base; unmatched junction bases: 4. CDR3 length: 18 residues. Germline V CDR1 and CDR2: SGDLS, YYNGEE. The CDR3 bases are TGTGCCAGCAGCGTAGCTACTAGCGGGGGGCTGAACACCGGGGAGCTGTTTTTT. Its translation: CASSVATSGGLNTGELFF.

This clonotype was detected ten times or more. The chain carries TRBV4-3 and TRBJ2-1, with TRBD1 matching over 7 bases. The CDR3 has 16 residues. The germline CDR1 and CDR2 sequences are LGHNA and YSLEER. Losses at the gene ends were 3 bases for V and 3 bases for J; bases not matched to a gene: 8. DNA of the CDR3: TGCGCCAGCAGCCAGGAAGTTGACAGGGTCTACAATGAGCAGTTCTTC. This gives the protein CASSQEVDRVYNEQFF.

This clonotype was counted a few times. The V call is TRBV6-1, the J call TRBJ2-5, with TRBD2 as a possible D gene (6 bases). Between the trimmed V and J ends, which lost 7 bases and 1 base, there was a span of 22 bases. From germline, CDR1 is MNHNS and CDR2 SASEGT. This CDR3 spans 17 amino acids. The CDR3 coding sequence is TGTGCCAGCACCGAAGGGAGTATGGCGGGACTCCAAGAGACCCAGTACTTC. Translated, it gives CASTEGSMAGLQETQYF.

This clonotype was counted many times. The chain joins TRBV5-1 to TRBJ2-1, with D uncertain. Germline V gene sequence: CDR1 SGHRS, CDR2 YFSETQ. Trimming pared 3 bases from V and 2 bases from J, leaving 9 bases between. CDR3 length: 14 residues. CDR3: CASSSQVPYNEQFF. The CDR3 bases are TGCGCCAGCAGCTCGCAGGTTCCCTACAATGAGCAGTTCTTC.

In its sample, this clonotype was seen many times. This chain joins TRBV7-2 and TRBJ2-3; D might be TRBD2 (7 bases). Looked up from germline, CDR1 is SGHTA and CDR2 is FQGNSA. The V end lost 4 bases, the J end lost 3 bases, and 14 bases lay between the germline ends. The CDR3 is made up of 15 amino acids. As DNA, the CDR3 is TGTGCCAGCAGCTCCCCGGGGGGCGAGACAGATACGCAGTATTTT. This translates into CASSSPGGETDTQYF.

This clonotype showed up many times. V usage is TRBV6-2 or TRBV6-3 and J usage is TRBJ1-5; D possibly corresponds to TRBD1 (6 bases). V was cut by 4 bases and J by 7 bases, with 8 bases left in between. Germline V gene sequence: CDR1 MNHEY, CDR2 SVGEGT. This CDR3 is built from 12 residues. CDR3 region: CASSWTVQPQHF. In DNA form, the CDR3 reads TGTGCCAGCAGTTGGACAGTACAGCCCCAGCATTTT.

This clonotype was picked up many times. The chain uses TRBV24-1 and TRBJ1-5; 9 positions match TRBD1. Germline trimming cut 4 bases from V and 3 bases from J; bases unmatched to any gene: 9. Germline V CDR1 and CDR2: KGHDR, SFDVKD. This CDR3 comprises 17 residues. The CDR3 region has the DNA TGTGCCACCAGTGACGCTCCGGGACAGGGAAACAATCAGCCCCAGCATTTT. The encoded protein is CATSDAPGQGNNQPQHF.

The chain carries TRBV7-3 and TRBJ2-4; 8 nucleotides align to TRBD2. Germline V lookup: CDR1 SGHTA, CDR2 FQGTGA. The CDR3 extends over 15 amino acids. V trimming: 5 bases; J trimming: 6 bases; junction bases outside the gene matches: 9. The CDR3 DNA follows: TGTGCCAGCAGCGCAACGGGGGGGCCCGGAAACATTCAGTACTTC. This encodes CASSATGGPGNIQYF.

This clonotype was seen many times. The CDR3 DNA follows: TGTGCCAGCAGTTTATTCGGCAGCACAGATACGCAGTATTTT. Translated, it gives CASSLFGSTDTQYF. The J gene is TRBJ2-3, the V gene TRBV27; D unresolved. The CDR3 loop spans 14 amino acids. V was pared by 1 base and J by 0 bases, with 5 bases between. Germline CDR1 and CDR2: MNHEY and SMNVEV (reference sequence).

The V and J genes are TRBV7-8 and TRBJ2-7, with 7 bases lining up with TRBD2. V shed 5 bases and J 7 bases; nucleotides not matched to a gene: 14. Germline CDR1 reads SGHVS; CDR2 reads FQNEAQ. The CDR3 has 15 amino acids. The CDR3 DNA sequence: TGTGCCAGCAGCACCCAGCCGGGACTAACACCTGAGCAGTACTTC. This gives the protein CASSTQPGLTPEQYF.

This clonotype has ten or more counts. The chain uses TRBV7-9 and TRBJ2-1; D call uncertain. Between the trimmed V and J ends, which lost 0 bases and 9 bases, there was a span of 9 bases. This CDR3 region has 13 residues. The germline gives CDR1 SEHNR, CDR2 FQNEAQ (reference sequence). The CDR3 protein is CASSLAGFIEQFF. CDR3 DNA sequence: TGTGCCAGCAGCTTAGCGGGGTTTATTGAGCAGTTCTTC.

J is TRBJ1-6 and V is TRBV6-1, with D maybe TRBD1 (6 bases). Trimming left V 5 bases short and J 7 bases short, with 12 bases between. The length of the CDR3 is 14 residues. Germline V gene lookup returns CDR1 MNHNS and CDR2 SASEGT. The CDR3 region is CASSQGQWNSPLHF. CDR3 nucleotide sequence: TGTGCCAGCAGTCAAGGACAGTGGAATTCACCCCTCCACTTT.

There are many counts of this clonotype. The V call is TRBV28, the J call TRBJ2-5, with 10 bases lining up with TRBD1. J lost 5 bases, V lost 2 bases, and 8 bases had no gene match. Germline loops: CDR1 MDHEN, CDR2 SYDVKM. This CDR3 has 16 residues. CDR3 sequence (DNA): TGTGCCAGCAGTTTAAGTGACAGGGGGCGTAGGGAGACCCAGTACTTC. Protein: CASSLSDRGRRETQYF.

This chain connects TRBV4-1 to TRBJ2-7; 7 bases are shared with TRBD1. The junction had 6 bases not matched to a gene; V was cut back by 1 base and J by 6 bases. Germline values: CDR1 MGHRA, CDR2 YSYEKL. There are 14 residues in the CDR3. CDR3 coding DNA: TGCGCCAGCAGCCAAGGCCGAACAGGGGTCGAGCAGTACTTC. This gives the protein CASSQGRTGVEQYF.

Ten or more counts support this clonotype. The J gene is TRBJ1-3, the V gene TRBV29-1, with a weak D call TRBD1 (6 bases). Trimming removed 5 bases from V and 0 bases from J, with 11 bases in between. The CDR3 spans 14 residues. CDR1 is SQVTM and CDR2 is ANQGSEA in the germline V gene. The CDR3 DNA reads as TGCAGCGTTCTAGACAGGTTCTCTGGAAACACCATATATTTT. Translating gives CSVLDRFSGNTIYF.

The rearrangement joins TRBV4-2 to TRBJ2-5; 8 bases are shared with TRBD2. V was clipped by 0 bases and J by 2 bases; unmatched bases: 5. The CDR3 consists of 16 residues. CDR1 is LGHNA, CDR2 YNFKEQ, per germline. The CDR3 sequence is CASSQEAGGIQETQYF. CDR3 nucleotide sequence: TGTGCCAGCAGCCAAGAGGCGGGGGGAATTCAAGAGACCCAGTACTTC.

This clonotype was recorded many times. This chain joins TRBV28 and TRBJ2-1, with D perhaps matching TRBD2 (5 bases). From germline, CDR1 is MDHEN and CDR2 SYDVKM. The CDR3 covers 14 residues. Trimming removed 5 bases at V and 4 bases at J, with 12 bases between. CDR3 protein: CASSPRGVYNEQFF. CDR3 in DNA: TGTGCCAGCAGTCCCCGGGGTGTGTACAATGAGCAGTTCTTC.

This clonotype appeared many times. The rearrangement uses TRBV10-3 and TRBJ1-2; 9 bases agree with TRBD1. The CDR3 covers 16 residues. Germline CDR1 is ENHRY and CDR2 is SYGVKD. V was pared by 4 bases and J by 3 bases, with 9 bases of the junction left unmatched. CDR3 loop: CAISGDRTGAHYGYTF. The DNA for the CDR3 is TGTGCCATCAGTGGGGATAGGACAGGGGCACACTATGGCTACACCTTC.

In this sample, this clonotype turned up many times. The chain is built from TRBV11-2 and TRBJ2-5, with a tentative D call TRBD1 (6 bases). The CDR3 is made up of 16 amino acids. The V gene's germline CDR1 is SGHAT and CDR2 FQNNGV. Trimming removed 1 base at V and 2 bases at J, with 14 bases between. This chain's CDR3 is CASSLVGAGAQETQYF. CDR3 in DNA: TGTGCCAGCAGCTTAGTAGGGGCAGGGGCGCAAGAGACCCAGTACTTC.

This clonotype was picked up one time. One junction end disagrees with the germline gene, perhaps due to a read error. The chain recombines TRBV12-3 or TRBV12-4 with TRBJ2-1; no clear D. CDR3 length: 11 residues. The CDR3 nucleotides are TGTGCCAGCAGCCCCTTCAATGAGCAGTCCTTC. This sequence encodes CASSPFNEQSF.

The chain couples TRBV27 to TRBJ2-5, with D perhaps being TRBD1 or TRBD2 (8 bases each). The germline V gene has CDR1 MNHEY and CDR2 SMNVEV (reference sequence). V lost 5 bases and J lost 9, with 28 bases in between. The CDR3 loop spans 17 amino acids. The DNA for the CDR3 is TGTGCCAGCAGTCCCCTGTTTGTTAGCGGGACAGGTGGGCCCCAGTACTTC. Amino acids: CASSPLFVSGTGGPQYF.

This clonotype was picked up many times. The chain uses TRBV6-5 and TRBJ2-2; perhaps D is TRBD1 or TRBD2 (5 bases each). CDR1 is MNHEY and CDR2 is SVGAGI in the germline V gene. V gave up 4 bases and J gave up 0 bases, with 9 bases separating them. The length of the CDR3 is 15 residues. CDR3 region: CASSWGPTNTGELFF. The DNA for the CDR3 is TGTGCCAGCAGTTGGGGACCCACGAACACCGGGGAGCTGTTTTTT.

This clonotype was seen repeatedly, ten times or more. The genes are TRBV20-1 and TRBJ1-1; D might be TRBD1 (6 bases). The length of the CDR3 is 14 residues. Germline CDR1 is DFQATT and CDR2 is SNEGSKA (reference sequence). The V end lost 6 bases, the J end lost 0 bases, and 14 bases lay between the germline ends. In DNA, the CDR3 is TGCAGTGCCCCCCGGACAGTCATGAACACTGAAGCTTTCTTT. This translates into CSAPRTVMNTEAFF.

This clonotype was seen ten or more times. The rearrangement links TRBV29-1 to TRBJ2-5; no clear D gene. This CDR3 comprises 14 residues. Looked up from germline, CDR1 is SQVTM and CDR2 is ANQGSEA. V lost 1 base, J lost 0 bases, and 9 bases lay in between. CDR3 in DNA: TGCAGCGTTGAAGGTTCGGCAGACCAAGAGACCCAGTACTTC. Translated, it gives CSVEGSADQETQYF.

The J gene is TRBJ2-3, the V gene TRBV5-6, with D possibly being TRBD2 (5 bases). The CDR3 is 17 residues long. CDR1 is SGHDT, CDR2 YYEEEE, per germline. Trimming took 0 bases from V and 2 from J, leaving 16 bases between them. The CDR3 DNA reads TGTGCCAGCAGCTTGGGGCTCGGAGCGGCCTACACAGATACGCAGTATTTT. Its translation: CASSLGLGAAYTDTQYF.

This chain joins TRBV2 and TRBJ2-1, with TRBD2 matching 9 bases. J lost 4 bases, V lost 6 bases, and 4 bases had no gene match. The CDR3 totals 14 residues. CDR1 SNHLY and CDR2 FYNNEI come from the germline V gene. In DNA, the CDR3 is TGTGCCAGCAGGAGCGGGGGGCTTTACAATGAGCAGTTCTTC. This sequence encodes CASRSGGLYNEQFF.

This clonotype occurred many times. The chain joins TRBV5-1 to TRBJ2-7; no clear D. Trimming left V 0 bases short and J 7 bases short, with 14 bases between. This CDR3 comprises 14 residues. Germline V gene data show CDR1 as SGHRS and CDR2 as YFSETQ. CDR3: CASSLVAVPWEQYF. CDR3 sequence (DNA): TGCGCCAGCAGCTTGGTGGCAGTCCCCTGGGAGCAGTACTTC.

The CDR3 DNA reads TGTGCCAGCAGTTTCAACGGGCCCGGACTTTACACCGGGGAGCTGTTTTTT. Its translation is CASSFNGPGLYTGELFF. The chain combines TRBV28 with TRBJ2-2; TRBD2 is a possible D gene (5 bases). The CDR3 consists of 17 residues. Germline V gene sequence: CDR1 MDHEN, CDR2 SYDVKM. Trimming shortened V by 3 bases and J by 3 bases, and 17 bases separated the two germline ends. Supplemented by reference TRBV28 and TRBJ2-2, the full variable domain reads DVKVTQSSRYLVKRTGEKVFLECVQDMDHENMFWYRQDPGLGLRLIYFSYDVKMKEKGDIPEGYSVSREKKERFSLILESASTNQTSMYLCASSFNGPGLYTGELFFGEGSRLTVL.

The chain employs TRBV11-1 and TRBJ2-3; no clear D gene. V lost 5 bases and J 1 base, leaving 10 bases between the germline ends. This CDR3 comprises 14 residues. The germline gives CDR1 SGHAT, CDR2 FQDESV (reference sequence). CDR3 sequence reads: CASSREEGTDTQYF. CDR3 in DNA: TGTGCCAGCAGCCGAGAGGAAGGCACAGATACGCAGTATTTT.